The source of this TCR beta chain is a study of blood T cell repertoires in COVID-19. Study-level background: Samples of COVID-19 (acute and convalescent) were obtained from the United States, Italy and Spain. T cells, B-cell-depleted T cells, or PBMCs supplied cDNA or gDNA.

As handled by the study authors: Amplification from reference gene primers served as the basis for estimated nucleated cell counts. Method: immunoSEQ multiplex PCR; TCRdb's copy keeps in-frame clones and lacks some. V, J and clone size are taken as reported in that table, and D and trimming were inferred from the DNA itself. The sample yields fewer than 700,000 clones, roughly 91% seen once. The CDR3 has 14 amino acids. Trimming removed 7 bases from V and 1 base from J; junction bases left unmatched: 8. Germline lookup yields CDR1 SQVTM and CDR2 ANQGSEA. Sequenced: peripheral blood. The source is a woman between 50 and 59 years old with COVID-19, enrolled during active disease. This chain uses TRBV29-1 with TRBJ2-3; 7 nucleotides agree with TRBD1. CDR3 in DNA: TGCAGCGGTGGTGCAGGGGGTCGCACAGATACGCAGTATTTT. It codes for CSGGAGGRTDTQYF.